This TCR beta chain appears in the sequencing data of a study of blood T cell repertoires in COVID-19. Germline-derived CDR1 and CDR2 are SGHDT and YYEEEE. V was pared by 2 bases and J by 10 bases, with 16 bases between. This CDR3 is built from 15 residues. Per the authors' pipeline: Scientists estimated how many nucleated cells there were by amplifying reference gene primers. Using immunoSEQ multiplex PCR, the repertoire was profiled, and TCRdb retains in-frame clones only, with some absent. That table is the source of V, J and clone size, and D and trimming were worked out from the DNA. The sample carries 250,000 or so clones, 70% to 75% recorded once.

The source material was peripheral blood. The chain employs TRBV5-6 and TRBJ1-6; D is undetermined. This clonotype originated in a woman of 80 years or more with acute or convalescent COVID-19. CDR3 sequence reads: CASSLTGRSNSPLHF. The CDR3 coding sequence is TGTGCCAGCAGCTTAACCGGTCGGAGTAACTCACCCCTCCACTTT.